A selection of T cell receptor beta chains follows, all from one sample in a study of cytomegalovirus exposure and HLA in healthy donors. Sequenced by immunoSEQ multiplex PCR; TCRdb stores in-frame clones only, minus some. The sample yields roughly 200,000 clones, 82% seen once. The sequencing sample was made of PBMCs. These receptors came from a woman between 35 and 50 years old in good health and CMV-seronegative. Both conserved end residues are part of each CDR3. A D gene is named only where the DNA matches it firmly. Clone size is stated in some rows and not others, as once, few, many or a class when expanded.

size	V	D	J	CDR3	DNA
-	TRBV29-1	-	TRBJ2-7	CSVDQGYEQYF	TGCAGCGTTGATCAGGGCTACGAGCAGTACTTC
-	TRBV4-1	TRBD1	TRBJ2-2	CASSPWTGGNTGELFF	TGCGCCAGCAGCCCCTGGACAGGGGGTAACACCGGGGAGCTGTTTTTT
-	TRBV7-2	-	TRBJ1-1	CASSLRRGLRLTEAFF	TGTGCCAGCAGCTTACGGAGAGGGCTGAGGTTGACTGAAGCTTTCTTT
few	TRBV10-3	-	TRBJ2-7	CAISATDYEQYF	TGTGCCATCAGTGCGACAGATTACGAGCAGTACTTC
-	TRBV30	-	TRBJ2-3	CAWSVKPDTQYF	TGTGCCTGGAGTGTTAAGCCAGATACGCAGTATTTT
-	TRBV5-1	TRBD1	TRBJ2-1	CASGGGTGGAINEQFF	TGCGCCAGCGGGGGAGGGACAGGGGGCGCGATCAATGAGCAGTTCTTC
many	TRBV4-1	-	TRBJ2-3	CASSHSQDTQYF	TGCGCCAGCAGCCATTCACAAGATACGCAGTATTTT
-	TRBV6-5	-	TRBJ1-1	CASSYSSLSGVYGAFF	TGTGCCAGCAGTTACTCGAGTCTGTCAGGGGTTTACGGAGCTTTCTTT
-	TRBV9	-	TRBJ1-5	CASSVELGGPQHF	TGTGCCAGCAGCGTAGAGCTGGGAGGGCCCCAGCATTTT
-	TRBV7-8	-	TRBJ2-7	CASSLALETEQYF	TGTGCCAGCAGCTTAGCGTTAGAGACAGAGCAGTACTTC
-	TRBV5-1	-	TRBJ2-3	CASSLAPGSTDTQYF	TGCGCCAGCAGCTTGGCCCCAGGTAGTACAGATACGCAGTATTTT
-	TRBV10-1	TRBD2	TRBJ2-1	CASSDRLAGANEQFF	TGCGCCAGCAGTGACCGACTAGCGGGAGCTAATGAGCAGTTCTTC
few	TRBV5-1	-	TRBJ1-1	CASSIQGYTEAFF	TGCGCCAGCAGCATTCAGGGATACACTGAAGCTTTCTTT
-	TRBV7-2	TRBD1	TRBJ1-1	CASRVRDRTEAFF	TGTGCCAGCAGAGTCCGGGACAGGACTGAAGCTTTCTTT
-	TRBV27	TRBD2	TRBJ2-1	CASSSGGGSYNEQFF	TGTGCCAGCAGCAGCGGGGGGGGCTCCTACAATGAGCAGTTCTTC
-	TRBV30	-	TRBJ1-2	CACDGGYGYTF	TGTGCCTGTGACGGCGGGTATGGCTACACCTTC
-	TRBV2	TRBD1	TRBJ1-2	CASSSQGALYGYTF	TGTGCCAGCAGTTCCCAGGGGGCCCTCTATGGCTACACCTTC
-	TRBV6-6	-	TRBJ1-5	CASRYGHAVDQPQHF	TGTGCCAGCAGGTATGGCCACGCAGTGGATCAGCCCCAGCATTTT
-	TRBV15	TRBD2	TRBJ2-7	CATSFGGGSEQYF	TGTGCCACCAGCTTTGGGGGGGGTAGCGAGCAGTACTTC
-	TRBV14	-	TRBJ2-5	CASSPAGGTQYF	TGTGCCAGCAGCCCGGCCGGGGGGACCCAGTACTTC
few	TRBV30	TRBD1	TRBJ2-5	CAWSNTAQTGLETQYF	TGTGCCTGGAGCAATACGGCTCAGACAGGGTTGGAGACCCAGTACTTC
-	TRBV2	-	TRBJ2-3	CASSVGSSTDTQYF	TGTGCCAGCAGTGTTGGGAGTAGCACAGATACGCAGTATTTT
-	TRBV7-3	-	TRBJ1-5	CASSTGLNQPQHF	TGTGCCAGCAGCACAGGGCTCAATCAGCCCCAGCATTTT
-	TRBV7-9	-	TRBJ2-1	CSSSLARQKYNEQFF	TGTTCCAGCAGCTTAGCGCGACAGAAATACAATGAGCAGTTCTTC
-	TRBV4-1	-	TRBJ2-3	CASSQEQVMSTDTQYF	TGCGCCAGCAGCCAAGAACAGGTGATGAGCACAGATACGCAGTATTTT
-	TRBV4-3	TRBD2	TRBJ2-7	CASSRDAGRGSLDEQYF	TGCGCCAGCAGCCGAGACGCGGGGCGGGGGTCTCTCGACGAGCAGTACTTC
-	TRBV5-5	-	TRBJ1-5	CASSLGQISNQPRHF	TGTGCCAGCAGCTTGGGACAGATTAGCAATCAGCCCCGGCATTTT
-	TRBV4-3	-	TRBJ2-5	CASSQDIRETQYF	TGCGCCAGCAGCCAAGATATCAGGGAGACCCAGTACTTC
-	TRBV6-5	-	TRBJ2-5	CASSYSSGQETQYF	TGTGCCAGCAGTTACTCCTCGGGCCAAGAGACCCAGTACTTC
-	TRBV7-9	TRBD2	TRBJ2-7	CASSSWTSESPYEQYF	TGTGCCAGCAGCTCCTGGACTAGCGAATCCCCCTACGAGCAGTACTTC
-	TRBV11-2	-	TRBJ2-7	CASSSLNMYSYEQYF	TGTGCCAGCAGCTCCTTAAATATGTACTCCTACGAGCAGTACTTC
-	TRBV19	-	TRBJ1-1	CASSYTTGEGGNTEAFF	TGTGCCAGCAGCTACACCACGGGGGAGGGGGGAAACACTGAAGCTTTCTTT
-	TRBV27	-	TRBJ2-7	CASRGGARPYEQYF	TGTGCCAGCAGGGGGGGGGCAAGACCCTACGAGCAGTACTTC
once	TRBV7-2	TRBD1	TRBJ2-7	CASRGGGFGEQYF	TGTGCCAGCAGAGGGGGCGGCTTTGGCGAGCAGTACTTC
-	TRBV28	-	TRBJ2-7	CATLDSHYEQYF	TGTGCCACCCTGGACAGCCACTACGAGCAGTACTTC
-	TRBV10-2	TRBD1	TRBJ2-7	CASSPGTGGNF	TGCGCCAGCAGTCCCGGGACAGGGGGCAACTTC
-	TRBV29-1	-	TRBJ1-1	CSARHHVKGGTEAFF	TGCAGCGCTAGACACCACGTGAAGGGAGGAACTGAAGCTTTCTTT
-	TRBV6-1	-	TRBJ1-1	CASTRLVGNTEAFF	TGTGCCAGCACAAGACTGGTCGGGAACACTGAAGCTTTCTTT
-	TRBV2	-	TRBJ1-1	CASILSGEAFF	TGTGCCAGCATTCTTTCGGGTGAAGCTTTCTTT
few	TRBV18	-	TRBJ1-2	CASSPSGEYYGYTF	TGTGCCAGCTCACCTTCAGGGGAATACTATGGCTACACCTTC
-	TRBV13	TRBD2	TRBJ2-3	CASSTPGTSGRTDTQYF	TGTGCCAGCAGCACCCCTGGGACTAGCGGGCGCACAGATACGCAGTATTTT
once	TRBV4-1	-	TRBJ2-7	CASSQDIGQRSGYEQYF	TGCGCCAGCAGCCAAGATATAGGACAGCGGTCGGGCTACGAGCAGTACTTC
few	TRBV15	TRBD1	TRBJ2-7	CATSRGTGSYKSEQYF	TGTGCCACCAGCCGGGGGACAGGGTCATACAAAAGCGAGCAGTACTTC
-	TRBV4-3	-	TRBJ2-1	CASSQDQGFEYRSSYNEQFF	TGCGCCAGCAGCCAAGATCAGGGGTTTGAGTACAGGAGCTCCTACAATGAGCAGTTCTTC
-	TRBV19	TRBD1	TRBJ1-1	CAIKDRGNTEAFF	TGTGCCATCAAAGACAGGGGGAACACTGAAGCTTTCTTT